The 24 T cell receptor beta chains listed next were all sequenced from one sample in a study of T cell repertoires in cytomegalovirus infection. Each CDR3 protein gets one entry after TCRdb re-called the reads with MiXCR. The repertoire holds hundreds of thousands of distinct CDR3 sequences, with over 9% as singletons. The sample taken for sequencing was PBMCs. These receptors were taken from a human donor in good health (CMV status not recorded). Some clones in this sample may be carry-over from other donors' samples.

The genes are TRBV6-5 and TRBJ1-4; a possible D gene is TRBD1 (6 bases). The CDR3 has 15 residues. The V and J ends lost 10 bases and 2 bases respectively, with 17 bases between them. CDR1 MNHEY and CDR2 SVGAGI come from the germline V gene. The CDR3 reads CATRAGGDTNEKLFF. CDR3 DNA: TGTGCCACCCGGGCGGGGGGCGATACTAATGAAAAACTGTTTTTT.

The CDR3 loop reads CASSARSGDEQFF. The CDR3, as DNA: TGTGCCAGCAGCGCTAGAAGCGGGGATGAGCAGTTCTTC. The J gene is TRBJ2-1, the V gene TRBV9; TRBD2 aligns across 7 bases. J was trimmed by 8 bases and V by 3 bases; bases with no gene match: 5. Germline V CDR1 and CDR2: SGDLS, YYNGEE. The CDR3 sequence is 13 residues long.

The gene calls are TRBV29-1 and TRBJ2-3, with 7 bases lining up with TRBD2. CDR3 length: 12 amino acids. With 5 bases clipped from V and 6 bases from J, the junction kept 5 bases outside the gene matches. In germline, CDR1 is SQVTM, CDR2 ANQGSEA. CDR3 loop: CSVRLARDTQYF. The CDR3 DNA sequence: TGCAGCGTTCGACTAGCCAGGGATACGCAGTATTTT.

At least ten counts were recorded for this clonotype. The CDR3 DNA reads TGTGCCAGCAGCTTAATGGGGATTCAAGGTAATGAGCAGTTCTTC. Amino acids: CASSLMGIQGNEQFF. The rearrangement links TRBV7-3 to TRBJ2-1; D remains ambiguous. Germline-derived CDR1 and CDR2 are SGHTA and FQGTGA. This CDR3 has 15 residues. Trimming took off 1 base at V and 7 bases at J, with 14 bases between the two ends.

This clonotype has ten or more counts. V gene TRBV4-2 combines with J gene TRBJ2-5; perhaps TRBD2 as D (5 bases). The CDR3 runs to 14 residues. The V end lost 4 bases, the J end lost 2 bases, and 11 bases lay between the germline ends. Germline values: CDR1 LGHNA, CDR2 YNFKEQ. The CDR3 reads CASSLVGDQETQYF. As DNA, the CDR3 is TGTGCCAGCAGCCTTGTCGGGGATCAAGAGACCCAGTACTTC.

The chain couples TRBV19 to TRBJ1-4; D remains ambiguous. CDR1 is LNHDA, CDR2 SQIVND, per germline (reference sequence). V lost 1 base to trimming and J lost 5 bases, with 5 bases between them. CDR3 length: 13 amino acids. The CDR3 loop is CASSIALNEKLFF. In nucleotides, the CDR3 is TGTGCCAGTAGTATAGCGTTAAATGAAAAACTGTTTTTT.

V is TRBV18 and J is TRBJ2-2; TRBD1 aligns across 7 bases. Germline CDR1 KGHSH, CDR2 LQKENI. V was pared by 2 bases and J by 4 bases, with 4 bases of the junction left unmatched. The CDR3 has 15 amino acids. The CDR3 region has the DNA TGTGCCAGCTCACCAGAGGGGGCCGGCACCGGGGAGCTGTTTTTT. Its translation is CASSPEGAGTGELFF. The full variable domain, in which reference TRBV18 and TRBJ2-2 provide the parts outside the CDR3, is NAGVMQNPRHLVRRRGQEARLRCSPMKGHSHVYWYRQLPEEGLKFMVYLQKENIIDESGMPKERFSAEFPKEGPSILRIQQVVRGDSAAYFCASSPEGAGTGELFFGEGSRLTVL.

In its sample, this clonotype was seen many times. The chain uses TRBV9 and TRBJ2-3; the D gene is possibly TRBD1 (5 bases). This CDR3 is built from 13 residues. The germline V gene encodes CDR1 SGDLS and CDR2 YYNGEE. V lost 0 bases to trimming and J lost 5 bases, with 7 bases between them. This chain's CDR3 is CASSVDRGDTQYF. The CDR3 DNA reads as TGTGCCAGCAGCGTAGATAGGGGAGATACGCAGTATTTT.

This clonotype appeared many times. In DNA form, the CDR3 reads TGTGCCAGCAGCAGTACGACTAGCGGTCTTTCCTACGAGCAGTACTTC. This gives the protein CASSSTTSGLSYEQYF. The chain employs TRBV4-2 and TRBJ2-7; TRBD2 matches 9 bases. Trimming took 5 bases from V and 1 from J; bases not matched to a gene: 9. There are 16 residues in the CDR3. The germline CDR1 and CDR2 sequences are LGHNA and YNFKEQ.

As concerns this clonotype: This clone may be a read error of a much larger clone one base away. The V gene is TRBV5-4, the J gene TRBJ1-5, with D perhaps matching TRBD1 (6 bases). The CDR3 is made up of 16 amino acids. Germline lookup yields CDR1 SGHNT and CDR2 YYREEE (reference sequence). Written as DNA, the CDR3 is TGTACCAGCAGCACCGGGGGGGGCCCGAGCAATCAGCCCCAGCATTTT. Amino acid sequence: CTSSTGGGPSNQPQHF.

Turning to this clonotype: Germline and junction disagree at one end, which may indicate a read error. CDR3 DNA: TGCGCCAGCATCCAAGAGAGGGGCACTACCTACGAGCAGTACTTC. It encodes CASIQERGTTYEQYF. The chain joins TRBV4-1 to TRBJ2-7; D tentatively reads TRBD1 or TRBD2 (5 bases each). Per germline, CDR1 MGHRA and CDR2 YSYEKL. The CDR3 has 15 amino acids.

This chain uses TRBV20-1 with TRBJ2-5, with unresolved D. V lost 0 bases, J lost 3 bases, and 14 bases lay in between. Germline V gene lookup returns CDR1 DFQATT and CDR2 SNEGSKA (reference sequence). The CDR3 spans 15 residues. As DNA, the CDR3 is TGCAGTGCTAGAGAAAACTCCCCGGCGGAAGAGACCCAGTACTTC. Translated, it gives CSARENSPAEETQYF.

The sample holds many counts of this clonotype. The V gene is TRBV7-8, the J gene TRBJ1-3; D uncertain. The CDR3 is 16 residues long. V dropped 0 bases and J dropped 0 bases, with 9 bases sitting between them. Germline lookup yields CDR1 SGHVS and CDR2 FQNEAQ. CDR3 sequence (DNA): TGTGCCAGCAGCTTAGCGTGGACCACCTCTGGAAACACCATATATTTT. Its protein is CASSLAWTTSGNTIYF.

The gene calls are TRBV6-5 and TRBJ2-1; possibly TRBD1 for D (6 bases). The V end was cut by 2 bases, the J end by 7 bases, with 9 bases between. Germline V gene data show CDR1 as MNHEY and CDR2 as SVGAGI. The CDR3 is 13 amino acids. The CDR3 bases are TGTGCCAGCAGTTACAGGACAGTAAATGAGCAGTTCTTC. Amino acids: CASSYRTVNEQFF.

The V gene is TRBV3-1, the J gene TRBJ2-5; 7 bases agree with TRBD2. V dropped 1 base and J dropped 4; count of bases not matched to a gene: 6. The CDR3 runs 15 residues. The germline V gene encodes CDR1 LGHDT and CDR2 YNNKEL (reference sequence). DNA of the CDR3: TGTGCCAGCAGCCAAGTTACGGGAGGAAGAGAGACCCAGTACTTC. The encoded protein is CASSQVTGGRETQYF.

The CDR3 bases are TGCGCCAGCAGCCAGAAACCCCCCGGGACAGGGATAGAGACCCAGTACTTC. It codes for CASSQKPPGTGIETQYF. The rearrangement joins TRBV4-1 to TRBJ2-5, with TRBD1 matching over 9 bases. V trimming: 3 bases; J trimming: 4 bases; junction bases outside the gene matches: 12. The germline CDR1 and CDR2 sequences are MGHRA and YSYEKL. This CDR3 spans 17 amino acids.

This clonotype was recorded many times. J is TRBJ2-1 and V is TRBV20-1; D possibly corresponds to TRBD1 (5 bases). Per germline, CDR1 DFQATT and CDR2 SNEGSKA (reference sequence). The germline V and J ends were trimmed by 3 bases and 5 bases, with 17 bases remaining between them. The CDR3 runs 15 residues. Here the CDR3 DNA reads TGCAGTGCTAGCCCGACAGAAGGGATGAACAATGAGCAGTTCTTC. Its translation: CSASPTEGMNNEQFF.

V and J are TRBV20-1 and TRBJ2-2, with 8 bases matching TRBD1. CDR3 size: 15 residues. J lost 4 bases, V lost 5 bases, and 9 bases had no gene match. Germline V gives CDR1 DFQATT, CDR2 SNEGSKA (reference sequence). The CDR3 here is CSAGRQGPPTGELFF. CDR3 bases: TGCAGTGCTGGCAGACAGGGGCCCCCCACCGGGGAGCTGTTTTTT.

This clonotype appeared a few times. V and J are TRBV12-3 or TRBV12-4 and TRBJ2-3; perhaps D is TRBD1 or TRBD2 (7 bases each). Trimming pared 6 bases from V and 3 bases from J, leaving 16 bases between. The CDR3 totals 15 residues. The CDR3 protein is CASSARGGRTDTQYF. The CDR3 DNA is TGTGCCAGCAGCGCCAGGGGGGGGCGAACAGATACGCAGTATTTT.

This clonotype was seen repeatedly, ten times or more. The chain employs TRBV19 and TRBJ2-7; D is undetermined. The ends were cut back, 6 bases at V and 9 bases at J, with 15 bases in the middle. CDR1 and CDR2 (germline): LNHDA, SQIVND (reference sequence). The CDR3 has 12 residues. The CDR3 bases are TGTGCCAGTAGCAACTCTAGGTTCCGGCAGTACTTC. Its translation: CASSNSRFRQYF.

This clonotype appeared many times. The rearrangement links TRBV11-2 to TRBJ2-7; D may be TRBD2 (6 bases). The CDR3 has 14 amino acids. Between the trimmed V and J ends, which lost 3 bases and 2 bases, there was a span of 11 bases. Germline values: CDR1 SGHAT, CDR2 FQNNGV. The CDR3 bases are TGTGCCAGCAGCTTTGGAGGGAACCCCTACGAGCAGTACTTC. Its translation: CASSFGGNPYEQYF. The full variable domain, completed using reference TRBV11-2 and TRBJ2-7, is EAGVAQSPRYKIIEKRQSVAFWCNPISGHATLYWYQQILGQGPKLLIQFQNNGVVDDSQLPKDRFSAERLKGVDSTLKIQPAKLEDSAVYLCASSFGGNPYEQYFGPGTRLTVT.

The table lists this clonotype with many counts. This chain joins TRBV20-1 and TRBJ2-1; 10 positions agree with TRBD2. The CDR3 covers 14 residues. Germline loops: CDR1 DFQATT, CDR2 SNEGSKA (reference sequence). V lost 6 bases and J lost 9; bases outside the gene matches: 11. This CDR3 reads CSAERGLAGVEQFF. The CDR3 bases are TGCAGTGCAGAGCGGGGTCTAGCGGGAGTTGAGCAGTTCTTC.

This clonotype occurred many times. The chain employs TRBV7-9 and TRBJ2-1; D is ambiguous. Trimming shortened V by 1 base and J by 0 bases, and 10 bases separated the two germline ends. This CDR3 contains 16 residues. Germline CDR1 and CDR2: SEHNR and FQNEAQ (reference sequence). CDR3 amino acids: CASSLEAYSSYNEQFF. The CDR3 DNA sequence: TGTGCCAGCAGCTTAGAGGCCTATAGCTCCTACAATGAGCAGTTCTTC.

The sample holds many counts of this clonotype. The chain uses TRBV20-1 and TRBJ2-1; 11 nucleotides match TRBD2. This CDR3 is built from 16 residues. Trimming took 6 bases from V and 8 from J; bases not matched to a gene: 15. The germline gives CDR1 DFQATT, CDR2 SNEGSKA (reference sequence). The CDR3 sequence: CSALSWTSGPTDEQFF. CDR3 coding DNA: TGCAGTGCCTTATCCTGGACTAGCGGGCCGACCGATGAGCAGTTCTTC.